This T cell receptor beta chain stems from a study of T cells in Graves' hyperthyroidism and ophthalmopathy (dated by TCRdb to 2018 to 2020). About the full investigation: Peripheral blood samples were taken at the time of initial diagnosis, prior to any treatment. For training and testing, the 100 patients in the discovery cohort were randomly divided in a 7:3 ratio. After blood sampling, hyperthyroidism patients were treated with methimazole at a starting dose of 30 mg daily, and ophthalmopathy patients were treated with high-dose intravenous methylprednisolone. To identify distinguishing TCR V-J signatures, a discovery cohort of about 95 patients was used, comprising 43 with Graves' ophthalmopathy and some 60 with stable Graves' hyperthyroidism. Prospective prediction of ophthalmopathy was tested in an independent validation cohort consisting of 18 hyperthyroidism patients and approximately 16 patients who later progressed to ophthalmopathy. In several Graves' hyperthyroidism patients, the study also compared T-cell repertoires from thyroid tissue with T-cell repertoires from blood. The paper reports TCR Vbeta CDR3 sequencing of fewer than 150 peripheral blood samples: some 44 ophthalmopathy, fewer than 85 hyperthyroidism and around 17 progressor patients. Points the paper makes about the study in general: No statistical method was used to fix the sample size in advance, and group allocation was not hidden from the investigators. In validation, the model predicted progression to ophthalmopathy a median of about 6 months before onset, with roughly 70% sensitivity and about 72% specificity. A 13 V-J signature model separated ophthalmopathy from stable hyperthyroidism, with about 90% sensitivity and 81.08% specificity in cross-validation and 80%/75% in testing. Most expanded thyroid clonotypes (frequency above 0.001) were also detected in blood, suggesting blood repertoires may reflect thyroid immune responses.

TCR beta CDR3 regions were amplified from RNA transcripts. For the first round of RT-PCR on the TCR CDR3, the HTBI primer set was used together with the Qiagen OneStep RT-PCR kit. Libraries were constructed in a second round of multiplex PCR, after which size selection and purification were performed. Libraries were sequenced paired-end with 100 bp reads on an Illumina HiSeq2000. On the authors' methods: SOAPnuke was used to process the raw data, throwing out any read that contained adapters or uncalled bases, had a mean Phred below 15, or lacked an exact constant-primer or identifier match. High-quality paired reads were merged using COPE v1.2.5, and each unique nucleotide sequence was defined as a clonotype. MiTCR v1.1 was used to align clonotypes to the IMGT TRBV, TRBD and TRBJ reference segments. The analysis included only V-J combinations with a frequency above 0.0001, which together covered roughly 99% of the repertoires. A TCS score was defined as the ratio between F50 (clonal expansion) and ExV (chaos), using BLOSUM62-based TCRdist between CDR3 peptides within each V-J. Welch's t-statistics and random forest reduced around 520 V-J features to fewer than 15, which were used in a naive Bayes classifier (R e1071). The public reads were reprocessed in TCRdb via fastp at Q25 and MiXCR, keeping in-frame beta chains. Under each unique CDR3 protein, matching rows form one entry showing the most common genes and DNA. TCRdb, not the authors, supplied the V and J calls. Within this sample are around 420,000 distinct CDR3 sequences, with around 15% of them counted one time only. The ten top clones hold around 5.3% of the sample.

This clonotype was recorded at least ten times. The specificity of this receptor is unknown. No base quality values were provided; no much bigger clone lies one nucleotide off. The CDR3 contains 14 residues, cysteine and phenylalanine counted. Just the 42-base CDR3 DNA is kept, in frame starting at base 1. CDR1 SQVTM and CDR2 ANQGSEA were looked up in the germline V gene. V drops 4 bases and J drops 5 bases, leaving 16 bases in between. Stable Graves' hyperthyroidism was defined as the absence of progression to ophthalmopathy over 18 months of follow-up. Hyperthyroidism patients were newly diagnosed, with disease duration under 2 months, and aged 18 to 65 years. Exclusion was applied to patients with uncontrolled infections, other autoimmune diseases, pregnancy or lactation. Diagnoses relied on clinical symptoms, serum thyroxine and TRAb, thyroid ultrasound and orbital computed tomography. Ficoll-Paque density gradient centrifugation was used to isolate PBMCs from around 10 ml of fresh peripheral blood. Total RNA was extracted with Trizol reagent, and quality was checked on an Agilent 2100 Bioanalyzer.

The sequence joins TRBV29-1 to TRBJ2-3; TRBD2 might be the D gene, on 6 matching bases. The sequence derives from a woman younger than 35 with Graves' hyperthyroidism. Material for sequencing was blood. CDR3 loop: CSVGRRGNQDTQYF. The DNA reads as follows: TGCAGCGTTGGCCGGCGCGGGAATCAAGATACGCAGTATTTT.